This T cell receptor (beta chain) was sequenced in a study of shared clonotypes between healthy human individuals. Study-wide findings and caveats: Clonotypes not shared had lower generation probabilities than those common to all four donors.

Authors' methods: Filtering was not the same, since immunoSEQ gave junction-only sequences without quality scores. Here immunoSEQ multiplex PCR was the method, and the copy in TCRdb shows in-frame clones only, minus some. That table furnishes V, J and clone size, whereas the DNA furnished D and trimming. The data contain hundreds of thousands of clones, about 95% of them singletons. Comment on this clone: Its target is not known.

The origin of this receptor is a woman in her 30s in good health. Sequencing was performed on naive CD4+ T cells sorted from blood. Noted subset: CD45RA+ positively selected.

The CDR3 loop reads CASVRGINTEAFF. The CDR3 coding sequence is TGTGCCAGCGTTAGGGGGATTAACACTGAAGCTTTCTTT. V is TRBV28 and J is TRBJ1-1; D may be TRBD1 (6 bases). Trimming removed 8 bases at V and 2 bases at J, with 12 bases between. The CDR3 loop spans 13 amino acids. Per germline, CDR1 MDHEN and CDR2 SYDVKM.